This TCR beta chain was sequenced in a study of identifying expanded T cells in peripheral blood (dated 2019 in TCRdb). Regarding the complete study: Four technical replicates, made by sequencing separate aliquots from the same pool of genomic DNA, were compared pairwise. The investigation overall reported the following: For all healthy donors, the variance in clone template counts between roughly 2-week samples rose significantly as total template count increased. The authors expected that over much longer intervals, such as months to years, biological variance in healthy repertoires might increase even further. About 1.1 differentially abundant clones were flagged by the binomial model between technical replicates, whereas about 15 and 19 were flagged over roughly two weeks and four weeks, respectively. The beta-binomial model significantly reduced the number of clones called differentially abundant and the false-positive rate across all healthy-donor time intervals.

CDR1 is given as KGHSH and CDR2 as LQKENI, both from the germline V gene. Deletion took 4 bases off V and 0 bases off J, with a span of 11 bases between the germline ends. There are 15 amino acids in the CDR3, from cysteine to phenylalanine inclusive. Here the CDR3 DNA is all that survives: 45 bases in frame from base 1. To note about this clone: Its antigen specificity is not known. Per-base qualities were not stored, and no clone one base away is much larger.

TCRbeta CDR3 regions were profiled with the immunoSEQ Assay using bias-controlled multiplex PCR amplification of genomic DNA. Concerning the study's data processing: The absolute abundance of each unique TCRbeta CDR3 region was quantified after sequences were collapsed and filtered. Differential abundance was tested with two models: a binomial (Fisher-equivalent) model and a beta-binomial model that adds time-dependent variance fitted from healthy donors. Clones with fewer than 5 combined templates were excluded, and clones with Benjamini-Hochberg FDR below 0.01 were called differentially abundant. The form v = (b*log(k)+a)^2 was used to model beta-binomial variance as a function of total template count across the two samples. Drawn from immuneACCESS, this table holds only the in-frame rearrangements with V and J called that TCRdb kept. Clones are partly lost; checked studies trace under half to an unresolved V gene and leave the rest unexplained. The V and J calls and the clone size are those of that table, but D and trimming were determined from the DNA. Counted in this sample were around 100,000 clones; around 88% of them appeared once. The ten largest clones take up about 18% of the sample.

During the collection period, no immune events, such as infections, were documented for the healthy donors. Time-dependent variance in a beta-binomial model of T-cell clone differential abundance was calibrated using healthy-donor blood repertoires as a training cohort. The training cohort included around ten healthy donors, of whom 3 were female and 7 were male. On average the donors were 43 years old, and their ages spanned about 25 to 64 years. Whole blood from each healthy donor was obtained from a commercial supplier and was collected at three time points around 15 days apart. For immunosequencing, genomic DNA was extracted from unsorted whole blood.

The rearrangement combines TRBV18 with TRBJ2-3; the D gene cannot be named for sure. Input material: blood. This TCR was recovered from a person aged 18 to 75 in good health. The CDR3: CASSRADPSTDTQYF. The nucleotides are TGTGCCAGCTCACGGGCAGACCCTAGCACAGATACGCAGTATTTT.